The 29 T cell receptor beta chains reported below all come from one sample, sequenced in a study of OX40 agonist ivuxolimab in advanced cancers. Some clones are missing from TCRdb's copy, which holds only in-frame ones; the method was immunoSEQ multiplex PCR. The sample holds under 100,000 clones, around 83% seen once. Sequences were derived from CD4+ or CD8+ T cells sorted from blood, sampled in a trial of the OX40 agonist ivuxolimab. Receptor source: an adult with an advanced solid tumor such as melanoma, head and neck, liver or kidney cancer.

This clone was observed a single time. The gene calls are TRBV10-3 and TRBJ1-3; D may be TRBD1 (5 bases). CDR1 is ENHRY and CDR2 is SYGVKD in the germline V gene. The CDR3 runs 18 residues. Trimming removed 2 bases at V and 0 bases at J, with 17 bases between. The CDR3 DNA sequence: TGTGCCATCAGTGAGAGGCTCCCGGGTGGGGGCTCTGGAAACACCATATATTTT. Its protein is CAISERLPGGGSGNTIYF.

The V call is TRBV5-4, the J call TRBJ2-3, with TRBD1 matching over 9 bases. Unmatched junction bases numbered 4, after V lost 3 bases and J lost 5 bases. The CDR3 runs to 14 residues. CDR1 is SGHNT, CDR2 YYREEE, per germline (reference sequence). The CDR3 spells CASSSGTGQDTQYF. DNA of the CDR3: TGTGCCAGCAGCTCCGGGACAGGGCAAGATACGCAGTATTTT.

The rearrangement uses TRBV5-1 and TRBJ2-7, with TRBD1 identical over 9 bases. The V and J ends lost 5 bases and 7 bases, in that order; junction bases with no gene match: 10. Germline assignment: CDR1 SGHRS and CDR2 YFSETQ. The CDR3 contains 14 residues. The CDR3 loop is CASSFGTGPREQYF. The CDR3 DNA reads TGCGCCAGCAGTTTCGGGACAGGGCCCAGGGAGCAGTACTTC.

This clone was detected only once. The gene calls are TRBV19 and TRBJ1-2; the D gene is possibly TRBD1 (6 bases). Germline CDR1 reads LNHDA; CDR2 reads SQIVND (reference sequence). The CDR3 is 15 amino acids. V dropped 4 bases and J dropped 4 bases, with 16 bases sitting between them. The CDR3 DNA sequence: TGTGCCAGTAGTACCGAGGGGGGGATCGGCTATGGCTACACCTTC. Protein sequence: CASSTEGGIGYGYTF. The full variable domain, its missing parts supplied by reference TRBV19 and TRBJ1-2, is DGGITQSPKYLFRKEGQNVTLSCEQNLNHDAMYWYRQDPGQGLRLIYYSQIVNDFQKGDIAEGYSVSREKKESFPLTVTSAQKNPTAFYLCASSTEGGIGYGYTFGSGTRLTVV.

V gene TRBV19 combines with J gene TRBJ1-5; 9 positions agree with TRBD1. The CDR3 consists of 21 residues. Unmatched junction bases numbered 18, after V lost 0 bases and J lost 3 bases. The V gene's germline CDR1 is LNHDA and CDR2 SQIVND (reference sequence). The CDR3 DNA is TGTGCCAGTAGTATAGACCCGAGACAGGGGGACCTCTTCGCCACCAATCAGCCCCAGCATTTT. Translated: CASSIDPRQGDLFATNQPQHF. The full variable domain, rest sourced from reference TRBV19 and TRBJ1-5, is DGGITQSPKYLFRKEGQNVTLSCEQNLNHDAMYWYRQDPGQGLRLIYYSQIVNDFQKGDIAEGYSVSREKKESFPLTVTSAQKNPTAFYLCASSIDPRQGDLFATNQPQHFGDGTRLSIL.

The chain uses TRBV19 and TRBJ1-5, with unresolved D. Trimming removed 8 bases from V and 5 bases from J, with 10 bases in between. Germline lookup yields CDR1 LNHDA and CDR2 SQIVND (reference sequence). The CDR3 extends over 12 amino acids. CDR3 bases: TGTGCCAGTCATTCCTTTTATCAGCCCCAGCATTTT. Translated, it gives CASHSFYQPQHF.

This clone was detected only once. The chain couples TRBV4-1 to TRBJ1-2; 9 nucleotides align to TRBD1. The CDR3 sequence is 14 residues long. CDR1 is MGHRA and CDR2 is YSYEKL in the germline V gene. Trimming removed 6 bases from V and 8 bases from J; junction bases left unmatched: 10. CDR3 nucleotide sequence: TGCGCCAGCAGACCGGACAGGGGAGGAGGGGGCTACACCTTC. Protein product: CASRPDRGGGGYTF.

The chain recombines TRBV6-6 with TRBJ1-1; no clear D gene. This CDR3 has 13 amino acids. Germline V CDR1 and CDR2: MNHNY, SVGAGI (reference sequence). V lost 2 bases to trimming and J lost 3 bases, with 7 bases between them. The DNA of the CDR3 is TGTGCCAGCAGTTACCCCCCGTACACTGAAGCTTTCTTT. This sequence encodes CASSYPPYTEAFF.

The chain combines TRBV7-9 with TRBJ2-2; TRBD1 aligns across 8 bases. Trimming cost V 3 bases and J 6 bases; bases outside gene matches: 9. Per the germline V gene, CDR1 is SEHNR and CDR2 is FQNEAQ (reference sequence). This CDR3 is 16 amino acids long. For the CDR3, the DNA is TGTGCCAGCAGCTTTGACCCAGGGGGCAACGCCGGGGAGCTGTTTTTT. Translation gives CASSFDPGGNAGELFF.

This rearrangement joins TRBV30 to TRBJ1-1; D is perhaps TRBD1 (6 bases). The germline CDR1 and CDR2 sequences are GTSNPN and SVGIG (reference sequence). V gave up 0 bases and J gave up 4 bases, with 15 bases separating them. The CDR3 has 15 residues. The CDR3 nucleotides are TGTGCCTGGAGTGTGGGAGGGGGGGCGATCACTGAAGCTTTCTTT. This codes for CAWSVGGGAITEAFF.

This clone has just a few counts. V is TRBV5-4 and J is TRBJ2-1; TRBD2 matches at 10 bases. CDR1 and CDR2 from the germline V gene are SGHNT and YYREEE (reference sequence). With 3 bases clipped from V and 8 bases from J, the junction kept 5 bases outside the gene matches. This CDR3 is 14 amino acids long. The CDR3 nucleotides read TGTGCCAGCAGCTCTAGCGGGGGAAGGGATGAGCAGTTCTTC. Residues: CASSSSGGRDEQFF.

Comment on this clone: Germline and junction disagree at one end, which may indicate a read error. This sequence joins TRBV18 and TRBJ1-5; no definite D call. The CDR3 extends over 14 amino acids. Germline values: CDR1 KGHSH, CDR2 LQKENI. Here the CDR3 reads CASSPAPDRPPTAF. The CDR3 DNA reads TGTGCCAGCTCACCGGCCCCCGACCGCCCTCCTACGGCTTTT.

This chain joins TRBV19 and TRBJ2-1; 9 positions match TRBD2. Germline loops: CDR1 LNHDA, CDR2 SQIVND (reference sequence). V was pared by 6 bases and J by 1 base, with 10 bases of the junction left unmatched. The CDR3 extends over 17 amino acids. The DNA for the CDR3 is TGTGCCAGTAGGAGCGGGGGGACCTTTAAGTCCTACAATGAGCAGTTCTTC. Protein: CASRSGGTFKSYNEQFF.

The rearrangement joins TRBV28 to TRBJ1-2; maybe TRBD1 (6 bases). Germline CDR1 reads MDHEN; CDR2 reads SYDVKM. The CDR3 sequence is 16 residues long. Trimming removed 3 bases from V and 4 bases from J, with 18 bases in between. The CDR3 coding sequence is TGTGCCAGCAGTTTGTCCCTTCTCATCAGGGGCTATGGCTACACCTTC. This translates into CASSLSLLIRGYGYTF.

The rearrangement uses TRBV5-6 and TRBJ2-1; 7 positions agree with TRBD1. The CDR3 contains 14 residues. Germline assignment: CDR1 SGHDT and CDR2 YYEEEE. J was trimmed by 4 bases and V by 4 bases; bases with no gene match: 5. The CDR3 bases are TGTGCCAGCAGCCGTGGACAGGAGTACAATGAGCAGTTCTTC. As protein: CASSRGQEYNEQFF.

The chain has TRBV2 and TRBJ2-3; D remains unclear. Trimming cost V 8 bases and J 5 bases, with 14 bases left between them. Germline CDR1 SNHLY, CDR2 FYNNEI. The CDR3 is made up of 13 amino acids. The CDR3 spells CASSLYGQDTQYF. CDR3 coding DNA: TGTGCCAGCTCCCTATACGGGCAAGATACGCAGTATTTT. Variable domain in full (rest from reference TRBV2 and TRBJ2-3): EPEVTQTPSHQVTQMGQEVILRCVPISNHLYFYWYRQILGQKVEFLVSFYNNEISEKSEIFDDQFSVERPDGSNFTLKIRSTKLEDSAMYFCASSLYGQDTQYFGPGTRLTVL.

This clone has only one observation. The gene calls are TRBV7-9 and TRBJ2-1, with TRBD1 as a possible D gene (6 bases). V was pared by 4 bases and J by 7 bases, with 20 bases between. This CDR3 contains 16 residues. Germline values: CDR1 SEHNR, CDR2 FQNEAQ (reference sequence). CDR3 region: CASSYQPTGTWNEQFF. The CDR3 DNA reads TGTGCCAGCAGCTATCAGCCAACCGGGACATGGAATGAGCAGTTCTTC. Full variable domain (rest looked up from reference TRBV7-9 and TRBJ2-1): DTGVSQNPRHKITKRGQNVTFRCDPISEHNRLYWYRQTLGQGPEFLTYFQNEAQLEKSRLLSDRFSAERPKGSFSTLEIQRTEQGDSAMYLCASSYQPTGTWNEQFFGPGTRLTVL.

The rearrangement links TRBV15 to TRBJ2-3; D might be TRBD2 (5 bases). V shed 1 base and J shed 2 bases, with 19 bases lying between them. From germline, CDR1 is LNHNV and CDR2 YYDKDF (reference sequence). The CDR3 contains 18 residues. The CDR3 DNA reads TGTGCCACCAGCAGAGGGTTCGGTACTAGTCGTAACACAGATACGCAGTATTTT. Translating it yields CATSRGFGTSRNTDTQYF.

This chain joins TRBV7-3 and TRBJ2-5; 9 bases fit TRBD1. The germline V gene encodes CDR1 SGHTA and CDR2 FQGTGA. The ends lost 5 bases at V and 0 bases at J; junction bases unmatched: 1. The CDR3 sequence is 14 residues long. The CDR3 region is CASSRDRDQETQYF. As DNA, the CDR3 is TGTGCCAGCAGCAGGGACAGGGACCAAGAGACCCAGTACTTC.

This clone was seen once. V usage is TRBV21-1 and J usage is TRBJ2-2. TRBV21-1 is termed a pseudogene. The CDR3 consists of 14 residues. This CDR3 reads CASIRTPAAGELFF. The CDR3 DNA reads as TGTGCCAGCATCCGGACGCCCGCGGCCGGGGAGCTGTTTTTT.

The chain recombines TRBV11-2 with TRBJ1-1; D perhaps matches TRBD1 (5 bases). Germline CDR1 and CDR2: SGHAT and FQNNGV. The CDR3 extends over 15 amino acids. Trimming removed 0 bases from V and 4 bases from J, with 12 bases in between. The CDR3 loop reads CASSLEPGAATEAFF. The CDR3 coding sequence is TGTGCCAGCAGCTTAGAACCCGGGGCTGCCACTGAAGCTTTCTTT.

This clone was seen more than once but under ten times. This chain uses TRBV5-1 with TRBJ1-1; D might be TRBD1 (5 bases). Trimming pared 1 base from V and 1 base from J, leaving 17 bases between. Looked up from germline, CDR1 is SGHRS and CDR2 is YFSETQ. This CDR3 spans 17 amino acids. The CDR3: CASSLRGRGPSNTEAFF. The CDR3 DNA is TGCGCCAGCAGCTTGAGGGGTCGCGGACCGTCGAACACTGAAGCTTTCTTT.

V gene TRBV11-2 combines with J gene TRBJ2-7; either TRBD1 or TRBD2 may supply D (5 bases each). Trimming stripped 4 bases from V and 1 base from J, with 14 bases between. The CDR3 length is 15 residues. Germline CDR1 and CDR2: SGHAT and FQNNGV. CDR3 protein: CASSSGWSGSYEQYF. The CDR3 region has the DNA TGTGCCAGCAGCTCAGGGTGGAGCGGTTCCTACGAGCAGTACTTC.

The J gene is TRBJ1-6, the V gene TRBV4-2; D possibly corresponds to TRBD1 (5 bases). The CDR3 length is 16 residues. Trimming shortened V by 0 bases and J by 7 bases, and 13 bases separated the two germline ends. Looked up from germline, CDR1 is LGHNA and CDR2 is YNFKEQ. CDR3 bases: TGTGCCAGCAGCCAAGAAGGCCAGGGTGGGAATTCACCCCTCCACTTT. This codes for CASSQEGQGGNSPLHF.

This sequence joins TRBV28 and TRBJ1-1; 8 positions match TRBD1. Germline V gives CDR1 MDHEN, CDR2 SYDVKM. The length of the CDR3 is 16 residues. The V segment lost 4 bases and the J segment 0 bases; nucleotides outside the gene matches: 7. This chain's CDR3 is CASSSPRGHMNTEAFF. DNA for the CDR3: TGTGCCAGCAGTTCTCCCAGGGGGCATATGAACACTGAAGCTTTCTTT.

The chain uses TRBV27 and TRBJ1-5, with D perhaps TRBD1 (6 bases). This CDR3 has 15 residues. Trimming pared 6 bases from V and 1 base from J, leaving 13 bases between. Per germline, CDR1 MNHEY and CDR2 SMNVEV (reference sequence). The CDR3 bases are TGTGCCAGCAGACTTCTGGGGGCAAGCAATCAGCCCCAGCATTTT. Residues: CASRLLGASNQPQHF.

The rearrangement links TRBV7-2 to TRBJ1-4; 8 bases align to TRBD1. The J segment lost 3 bases and the V segment lost 5 bases, leaving 5 bases of the junction unmatched. CDR3 length: 15 residues. Germline V gives CDR1 SGHTA, CDR2 FQGNSA. CDR3 DNA: TGTGCCAGCAGCCCGGGGACAGGACCTAATGAAAAACTGTTTTTT. It yields the protein CASSPGTGPNEKLFF. Combining the CDR3 with reference TRBV7-2 and TRBJ1-4 gives the whole variable domain GAGVSQSPSNKVTEKGKDVELRCDPISGHTALYWYRQSLGQGLEFLIYFQGNSAPDKSGLPSDRFSAERTGGSVSTLTIQRTQQEDSAVYLCASSPGTGPNEKLFFGSGTQLSVL.

This clone appeared once. The V call is TRBV6-5, the J call TRBJ2-3; D not resolved. The CDR3 loop spans 12 amino acids. Germline CDR1 is MNHEY and CDR2 is SVGAGI. Trimming pared 2 bases from V and 8 bases from J, leaving 8 bases between. CDR3 loop: CASSYGPGTQYF. CDR3 DNA sequence: TGTGCCAGCAGTTACGGGCCAGGTACGCAGTATTTT.

This clone was counted once. V and J are TRBV7-3 and TRBJ1-2; no definite D call. The length of the CDR3 is 15 residues. Between the trimmed V and J ends, which lost 5 bases and 4 bases, there was a span of 17 bases. Germline lookup yields CDR1 SGHTA and CDR2 FQGTGA. Written as DNA, the CDR3 is TGTGCCAGCAGCCCCCCCCGGGGTATGGCCTATGGCTACACCTTC. Residues: CASSPPRGMAYGYTF.